This T cell receptor beta chain was found in a study of spatial heterogeneity in lung cancer. CDR1 SGHTA and CDR2 FQGNSA come from the germline V gene. V dropped 4 bases and J dropped 4 bases, with 7 bases sitting between them. CDR3 size: 12 residues. Time point reported: blood at routine non-recurrence follow-up after resection. TCRdb re-derived calls from the 5' RACE reads in MiXCR, one entry per CDR3 protein. The sample holds around 100,000 distinct CDR3 sequences, about 10% seen once. This receptor was taken from a female donor with early-stage non-small cell lung cancer. The V and J genes are TRBV7-2 and TRBJ1-2, with D unclear. The sample in question was PBMCs, obtained at follow-up. CDR3 region: CASSWSTYGYTF. CDR3 bases: TGTGCCAGCAGCTGGTCCACCTATGGCTACACCTTC. The full variable domain, rest sourced from reference TRBV7-2 and TRBJ1-2, is GAGVSQSPSNKVTEKGKDVELRCDPISGHTALYWYRQSLGQGLEFLIYFQGNSAPDKSGLPSDRFSAERTGGSVSTLTIQRTQQEDSAVYLCASSWSTYGYTFGSGTRLTVV.